A single sample is the source of the 16 T cell receptor beta chains below, sequenced in a study of T cells in Graves' hyperthyroidism and ophthalmopathy. There were TCR beta CDR3 regions amplified from RNA transcripts. When the TCR CDR3 underwent first-round RT-PCR, the HTBI primer set was used. TCRdb independently ran MiXCR on the multiplex PCR reads; one entry per CDR3 protein. This table holds around 400,000 distinct CDR3 sequences, roughly 13% found once. The specimen was blood. The receptors derive from a woman under 30 with Graves' hyperthyroidism.

V and J are TRBV4-2 and TRBJ2-2; D is uncertain. V shed 1 base and J shed 2 bases, with 8 bases lying between them. The CDR3 totals 15 residues. Germline V gene data show CDR1 as LGHNA and CDR2 as YNFKEQ. CDR3 sequence: CASSQVSFNTGELFF. In DNA form, the CDR3 reads TGTGCCAGCAGCCAAGTCAGTTTCAACACCGGGGAGCTGTTTTTT.

At least ten counts were recorded for this clonotype. This chain's CDR3 is CASSPGAERSWNTQYF. The CDR3 DNA sequence: TGTGCCAGCTCACCCGGAGCGGAGAGGTCGTGGAATACGCAGTATTTT. This rearrangement joins TRBV18 to TRBJ2-3, with a tentative D call TRBD2 (5 bases). Trimming removed 3 bases from V and 7 bases from J, with 20 bases in between. CDR1 is KGHSH, CDR2 LQKENI, per germline. The CDR3 consists of 16 residues.

This clonotype was seen at least ten times. V is TRBV27 and J is TRBJ2-3, with D perhaps TRBD2 (6 bases). Germline CDR1 and CDR2: MNHEY and SMNVEV (reference sequence). The CDR3 is 13 amino acids. V was pared by 3 bases and J by 6 bases, with 10 bases between. CDR3: CASSFSEGDTQYF. The CDR3 DNA reads TGTGCCAGCAGTTTTTCGGAGGGGGATACGCAGTATTTT.

The chain combines TRBV11-2 with TRBJ2-1; 13 bases match TRBD2. The CDR3 runs to 17 residues. CDR1 and CDR2 from the germline V gene are SGHAT and FQNNGV. V lost 0 bases, J lost 7 bases, and 6 bases stayed unmatched. This CDR3 is CASSLEAQTSGRNEQFF. The CDR3 DNA is TGTGCCAGCAGCTTAGAAGCCCAGACTAGCGGGAGGAATGAGCAGTTCTTC. The entire variable domain, with the rest obtained from reference TRBV11-2 and TRBJ2-1, is as follows: EAGVAQSPRYKIIEKRQSVAFWCNPISGHATLYWYQQILGQGPKLLIQFQNNGVVDDSQLPKDRFSAERLKGVDSTLKIQPAKLEDSAVYLCASSLEAQTSGRNEQFFGPGTRLTVL.

This clonotype was detected a few times. J is TRBJ2-2 and V is TRBV3-1, with D perhaps TRBD2 (5 bases). This CDR3 has 14 residues. Germline CDR1 reads LGHDT; CDR2 reads YNNKEL (reference sequence). Trimming removed 0 bases from V and 9 bases from J, with 11 bases in between. CDR3 in DNA: TGTGCCAGCAGCCAAGATTTCGGGATAAGGGAGCTGTTTTTT. Its translation is CASSQDFGIRELFF.

The sample holds many counts of this clonotype. The chain combines TRBV18 with TRBJ2-2; tentative D call: TRBD2 (6 bases). The CDR3 has 14 amino acids. Between the trimmed V and J ends, which lost 8 bases and 2 bases, there was a span of 12 bases. The germline gives CDR1 KGHSH, CDR2 LQKENI. The CDR3 DNA reads TGTGCCAGCCACTTGCGGGGTAACACCGGGGAGCTGTTTTTT. This sequence encodes CASHLRGNTGELFF.

This clonotype was seen at least ten times. The J gene is TRBJ2-3, the V gene TRBV7-2; D call uncertain. This CDR3 region has 14 residues. CDR1 SGHTA and CDR2 FQGNSA come from the germline V gene. Trimming shortened V by 5 bases and J by 4 bases, and 13 bases separated the two germline ends. CDR3 loop: CASSPTFPPDTQYF. CDR3 coding DNA: TGTGCCAGCAGCCCAACCTTTCCCCCAGATACGCAGTATTTT.

This clonotype came up many times. The genes are TRBV3-1 and TRBJ2-1; D ambiguous. The CDR3 contains 14 residues. From germline, CDR1 is LGHDT and CDR2 YNNKEL (reference sequence). Trimming pared 3 bases from V and 1 base from J, leaving 7 bases between. The CDR3 protein is CASSQGPSYNEQFF. CDR3 DNA sequence: TGTGCCAGCAGCCAGGGCCCGTCCTACAATGAGCAGTTCTTC.

This clonotype was counted only a few times. Since a much larger clone is just one base distant, this may be a read error. Since no conserved phenylalanine or tryptophan closes the CDR3, a read error is the likely cause. The chain has TRBV20-1 and TRBJ2-7; no clear D. There are 12 residues in the CDR3. The germline V gene encodes CDR1 DFQATT and CDR2 SNEGSKA (reference sequence). The V end was cut by 5 bases, the J end by 5 bases, with 13 bases between. CDR3 sequence reads: CSARHLAHEQYL. DNA of the CDR3: TGCAGTGCTCGCCACCTGGCACACGAGCAGTACCTC.

Notes on this clonotype: A much larger clonotype is one base distant, so this may be a read error. The chain couples TRBV7-2 to TRBJ1-1, with D uncertain. CDR1 is SGHTA and CDR2 is FQGNSA in the germline V gene. The CDR3 has 14 residues. CDR3 protein: CASSLSIRGGEASF. Written as DNA, the CDR3 is TGTGCCAGCAGTTTATCAATCCGGGGAGGTGAAGCTTCCTTT. Drawing the rest from reference TRBV7-2 and TRBJ1-1, the complete variable domain is GAGVSQSPSNKVTEKGKDVELRCDPISGHTALYWYRQSLGQGLEFLIYFQGNSAPDKSGLPSDRFSAERTGGSVSTLTIQRTQQEDSAVYLCASSLSIRGGEASFGQGTRLTVV.

This clonotype was seen a handful of times. The chain has TRBV4-2 and TRBJ1-2; D uncertain. The V gene's germline CDR1 is LGHNA and CDR2 YNFKEQ. The CDR3 length is 15 residues. Trimming took 0 bases from V and 1 from J, leaving 9 bases between them. CDR3 sequence reads: CASSQDSGFNYGYTF. The CDR3 DNA is TGTGCCAGCAGCCAAGATTCCGGGTTTAACTATGGCTACACCTTC.

The chain is built from TRBV20-1 and TRBJ1-4; the D gene is possibly TRBD1 (5 bases). V was cut by 4 bases and J by 0 bases, with 12 bases left in between. Germline CDR1 and CDR2: DFQATT and SNEGSKA (reference sequence). The CDR3 runs 15 residues. CDR3 sequence (DNA): TGCAGTGCTAACGGGGGGGTAGCAACTAATGAAAAACTGTTTTTT. This translates into CSANGGVATNEKLFF.

In its sample, this clonotype was seen a few times. This may be a read error: a much more frequent sequence differs by one nucleotide. The rearrangement joins TRBV20-1 to TRBJ1-1, with unresolved D. This CDR3 is built from 13 residues. The germline gives CDR1 DFQATT, CDR2 SNEGSKA (reference sequence). In nucleotides, the CDR3 is TGCAGTGCTAGGAAGAGAATGAACACTGAAGCTCTCTTT. Amino acid sequence: CSARKRMNTEALF.

This clonotype showed up many times. This rearrangement joins TRBV12-3 or TRBV12-4 to TRBJ1-5; no reliable D call. The CDR3 loop spans 13 amino acids. The V and J ends lost 1 base and 6 bases respectively, with 7 bases between them. The CDR3 DNA sequence: TGTGCCAGCAGTTTAGAGGAAGGTCAGCCCCAGCATTTT. It encodes CASSLEEGQPQHF.

The sample holds many counts of this clonotype. The chain couples TRBV2 to TRBJ2-4; D remains ambiguous. The germline gives CDR1 SNHLY, CDR2 FYNNEI. The ends were cut back, 4 bases at V and 6 bases at J, with 10 bases in the middle. The CDR3 sequence is 13 residues long. The CDR3 nucleotides are TGTGCCAGCAGTGCCGGGTCTACAAACATTCAGTACTTC. It translates to CASSAGSTNIQYF.

This clonotype was recorded at least ten times. The V gene is TRBV11-2, the J gene TRBJ2-1; D is uncertain. The CDR3 contains 15 residues. Trimming took 5 bases from V and 6 from J, leaving 17 bases between them. Germline CDR1 reads SGHAT; CDR2 reads FQNNGV. The CDR3 region has the DNA TGTGCCAGCAGCCAAGGACCGTTAAGGTCCAATGAGCAGTTCTTC. Translating gives CASSQGPLRSNEQFF.